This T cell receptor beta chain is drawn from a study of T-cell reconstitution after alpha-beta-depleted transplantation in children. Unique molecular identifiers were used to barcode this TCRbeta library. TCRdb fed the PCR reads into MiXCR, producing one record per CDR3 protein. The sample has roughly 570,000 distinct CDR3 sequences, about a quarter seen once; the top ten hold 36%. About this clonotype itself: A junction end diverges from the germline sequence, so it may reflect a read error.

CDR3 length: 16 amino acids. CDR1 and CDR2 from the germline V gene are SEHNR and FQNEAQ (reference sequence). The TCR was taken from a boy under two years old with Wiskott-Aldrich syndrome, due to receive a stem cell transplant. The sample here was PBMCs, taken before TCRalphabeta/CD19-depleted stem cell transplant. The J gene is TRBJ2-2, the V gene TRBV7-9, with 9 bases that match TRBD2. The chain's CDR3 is CASSLRTSAKTGELFF. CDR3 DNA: TGTGCCAGCAGCTTACGGACTAGCGCGAAGACCGGGGAGCTGTTTTTT.